The 26 T cell receptor beta chains reported below all come from one sample, sequenced in a study of cytomegalovirus exposure and HLA in healthy donors. Researchers ran the PCR with 60 Vbeta and 13 Jbeta primers. TCRdb's copy holds only in-frame clones and misses some; the assay was immunoSEQ multiplex PCR. The table shows roughly 190,000 clones, with 78% occurring only once. The specimen was PBMCs. The receptors were gathered from a female donor in good health and CMV-seronegative.

This clone was counted between two and nine times. The V gene is TRBV7-2, the J gene TRBJ1-5; 8 positions match TRBD1. Germline CDR1 SGHTA, CDR2 FQGNSA. The CDR3 length is 17 residues. V shed 5 bases, J shed 1 base, and the junction held 10 bases outside the gene matches. This CDR3 reads CASSTSGTGGSNQPQHF. CDR3 in DNA: TGTGCCAGCAGCACCTCCGGGACAGGTGGGAGCAATCAGCCCCAGCATTTT.

The rearrangement joins TRBV7-9 to TRBJ2-1; D call uncertain. CDR3 size: 14 residues. The V end lost 1 base, the J end lost 1 base, and 5 bases lay between the germline ends. CDR1 is SEHNR, CDR2 FQNEAQ, per germline (reference sequence). CDR3: CASSLGRSYNEQFF. CDR3 DNA: TGTGCCAGCAGCTTAGGGCGGTCCTACAATGAGCAGTTCTTC.

V and J are TRBV7-3 and TRBJ2-7; TRBD1 agrees at 8 bases. After removal of 5 bases from V and 3 bases from J, the junction contained 9 bases not matched to a gene. Germline V lookup: CDR1 SGHTA, CDR2 FQGTGA. The CDR3 contains 15 residues. The CDR3 region has the DNA TGTGCCAGCAGCCAGGGACAGGCGACCTACTACGAGCAGTACTTC. This gives the protein CASSQGQATYYEQYF. The whole variable domain, remainder taken from reference TRBV7-3 and TRBJ2-7, is GAGVSQTPSNKVTEKGKYVELRCDPISGHTALYWYRQSLGQGPEFLIYFQGTGAADDSGLPNDRFFAVRPEGSVSTLKIQRTERGDSAVYLCASSQGQATYYEQYFGPGTRLTVT.

This chain uses TRBV9 with TRBJ1-1; 8 bases fit TRBD1. This CDR3 has 13 amino acids. CDR1 and CDR2 from the germline V gene are SGDLS and YYNGEE. The ends lost 3 bases at V and 10 bases at J; junction bases unmatched: 8. The CDR3 region is CASSARTGSGAFF. CDR3 nucleotides: TGTGCCAGCAGCGCCCGGACAGGGAGTGGAGCTTTCTTT.

The genes are TRBV9 and TRBJ1-5; weak D call: TRBD1 (6 bases). V was trimmed by 0 bases and J by 4 bases, leaving 11 bases between them. The CDR3 loop spans 15 amino acids. In germline, CDR1 is SGDLS, CDR2 YYNGEE. The DNA of the CDR3 is TGTGCCAGCAGCGTAGCCGGACAGACAAATCAGCCCCAGCATTTT. Residues: CASSVAGQTNQPQHF. The full variable domain, in which reference TRBV9 and TRBJ1-5 provide the parts outside the CDR3, is DSGVTQTPKHLITATGQRVTLRCSPRSGDLSVYWYQQSLDQGLQFLIQYYNGEERAKGNILERFSAQQFPDLHSELNLSSLELGDSALYFCASSVAGQTNQPQHFGDGTRLSIL.

The rearrangement links TRBV29-1 to TRBJ1-1, with 10 bases identical to TRBD1. Germline assignment: CDR1 SQVTM and CDR2 ANQGSEA. The V segment lost 4 bases and the J segment 7 bases; nucleotides outside the gene matches: 6. The CDR3 is 13 amino acids. CDR3 in amino acids: CSVVGTGVVEAFF. In nucleotides, the CDR3 is TGCAGCGTTGTGGGGACAGGGGTAGTTGAAGCTTTCTTT.

The gene calls are TRBV11-2 and TRBJ2-5; 9 bases line up with TRBD2. The CDR3 extends over 16 amino acids. V shed 5 bases, J shed 7 bases, and the junction held 14 bases outside the gene matches. Germline CDR1 SGHAT, CDR2 FQNNGV. The CDR3 DNA reads TGTGCCAGCAGCATCTTGACTAGCGGCACCGATCGGACCCAGTACTTC. Amino acids: CASSILTSGTDRTQYF. The whole variable domain, remainder taken from reference TRBV11-2 and TRBJ2-5, is EAGVAQSPRYKIIEKRQSVAFWCNPISGHATLYWYQQILGQGPKLLIQFQNNGVVDDSQLPKDRFSAERLKGVDSTLKIQPAKLEDSAVYLCASSILTSGTDRTQYFGPGTRLLVL.

The chain uses TRBV9 and TRBJ2-5, with D unresolved. The CDR3 consists of 15 residues. CDR1 SGDLS and CDR2 YYNGEE come from the germline V gene. Trimming removed 3 bases from V and 4 bases from J, with 16 bases in between. Here the CDR3 DNA reads TGTGCCAGCAGCGCAGACATACGTATAAGAGAGACCCAGTACTTC. Translated, it gives CASSADIRIRETQYF.

The chain employs TRBV30 and TRBJ2-5; D remains unclear. With 6 bases removed from V and 1 base from J, the gap between germline ends came to 15 bases. Germline V gene data show CDR1 as GTSNPN and CDR2 as SVGIG (reference sequence). This CDR3 has 14 residues. For the CDR3, the DNA is TGTGCCTGCAATTCGAGACACGGCCAAGAGACCCAGTACTTC. This sequence encodes CACNSRHGQETQYF. Complete variable domain (other parts from reference TRBV30 and TRBJ2-5): SQTIHQWPATLVQPVGSPLSLECTVEGTSNPNLYWYRQAAGRGLQLLFYSVGIGQISSEVPQNLSASRPQDRQFILSSKKLLLSDSGFYLCACNSRHGQETQYFGPGTRLLVL.

This CDR3 is CASGLAWPQETQYF. In DNA, the CDR3 is TGTGCTAGTGGTTTGGCCTGGCCACAAGAGACCCAGTACTTC. The chain has TRBV12-5 and TRBJ2-5; no clear D. This CDR3 contains 14 residues. Germline V gene lookup returns CDR1 LGHNT and CDR2 FRNRAP. The V and J ends lost 1 base and 2 bases respectively, with 8 bases between them.

The V and J genes are TRBV28 and TRBJ1-1, with TRBD1 as a possible D gene (5 bases). The CDR3 runs 14 residues. Trimming cost V 6 bases and J 2 bases, with 13 bases left between them. The germline V gene has CDR1 MDHEN and CDR2 SYDVKM. For the CDR3, the DNA is TGTGCCAGCAGGGGCCCCGACAGCAACACTGAAGCTTTCTTT. Encoded protein: CASRGPDSNTEAFF. The complete variable domain, with remaining parts taken from reference TRBV28 and TRBJ1-1, reads DVKVTQSSRYLVKRTGEKVFLECVQDMDHENMFWYRQDPGLGLRLIYFSYDVKMKEKGDIPEGYSVSREKKERFSLILESASTNQTSMYLCASRGPDSNTEAFFGQGTRLTVV.

The chain links TRBV5-4 to TRBJ1-3, with D unresolved. The V end lost 4 bases, the J end lost 0 bases, and 11 bases lay between the germline ends. The length of the CDR3 is 15 residues. Germline V lookup: CDR1 SGHNT, CDR2 YYREEE (reference sequence). In DNA, the CDR3 is TGTGCCAGCAGCGCTGGAGGCGGCTCTGGAAACACCATATATTTT. Protein product: CASSAGGGSGNTIYF.

This chain connects TRBV11-2 to TRBJ1-5; 7 bases fit TRBD1. The J segment lost 3 bases and the V segment lost 5 bases, leaving 7 bases of the junction unmatched. Germline lookup yields CDR1 SGHAT and CDR2 FQNNGV. This CDR3 contains 15 residues. This CDR3 reads CASSPPDRPNQPQHF. In nucleotides, the CDR3 is TGTGCCAGCAGCCCCCCGGACAGGCCCAATCAGCCCCAGCATTTT. Variable domain in full (rest from reference TRBV11-2 and TRBJ1-5): EAGVAQSPRYKIIEKRQSVAFWCNPISGHATLYWYQQILGQGPKLLIQFQNNGVVDDSQLPKDRFSAERLKGVDSTLKIQPAKLEDSAVYLCASSPPDRPNQPQHFGDGTRLSIL.

Remarks on this clone: Other DNA sequences within the sample encode an identical CDR3. The chain has TRBV18 and TRBJ1-1; no clear D gene. Trimming took off 2 bases at V and 1 base at J, with 8 bases between the two ends. CDR1 and CDR2 from the germline V gene are KGHSH and LQKENI. The CDR3 is 14 amino acids. The CDR3 DNA follows: TGTGCCAGCTCACCAGGCGGTTCGAACACTGAAGCTTTCTTT. It codes for CASSPGGSNTEAFF.

V usage is TRBV20-1 and J usage is TRBJ1-1; D unresolved. This CDR3 comprises 11 residues. CDR1 DFQATT and CDR2 SNEGSKA come from the germline V gene (reference sequence). The V end was cut by 8 bases, the J end by 3 bases, with 10 bases between. The CDR3 sequence: CSLPRDTEAFF. The CDR3 bases are TGCAGTCTACCCCGTGACACTGAAGCTTTCTTT.

The chain links TRBV27 to TRBJ1-4; 9 nucleotides align to TRBD1. Germline lookup yields CDR1 MNHEY and CDR2 SMNVEV (reference sequence). This CDR3 contains 16 residues. Trimming took 5 bases from V and 5 from J; bases not matched to a gene: 9. The CDR3 sequence: CASSPMPGTGNEKLFF. In DNA form, the CDR3 reads TGTGCCAGCAGTCCAATGCCCGGGACAGGGAATGAAAAACTGTTTTTT.

This clone was counted only a few times. V is TRBV11-2 and J is TRBJ2-7, with a weak D call TRBD1 (6 bases). Germline assignment: CDR1 SGHAT and CDR2 FQNNGV. V lost 1 base and J 3 bases, leaving 7 bases between the germline ends. The CDR3 is 13 residues long. CDR3 sequence (DNA): TGTGCCAGCAGCTTAGGGACAGTCTACGAGCAGTACTTC. Residues: CASSLGTVYEQYF.

The genes are TRBV4-3 and TRBJ1-4; possibly TRBD1 for D (6 bases). This CDR3 comprises 15 residues. Germline V lookup: CDR1 LGHNA, CDR2 YSLEER. Trimming removed 4 bases from V and 3 bases from J, with 12 bases in between. CDR3: CASSPEGGANEKLFF. As DNA, the CDR3 is TGCGCCAGCAGCCCCGAGGGGGGGGCTAATGAAAAACTGTTTTTT.

V is TRBV10-2 and J is TRBJ2-7; the match to TRBD1 covers 8 bases. V dropped 3 bases and J dropped 0; count of bases not matched to a gene: 7. From germline, CDR1 is WSHSY and CDR2 SAAADI. The CDR3 is 16 amino acids. CDR3 DNA sequence: TGCGCCAGCAGTGACCCCGGGACAGGAACCTCCTACGAGCAGTACTTC. Its translation: CASSDPGTGTSYEQYF.

The table lists this clone with many counts. A read error may produce the germline difference seen at one junction end. In the same sample, other DNA sequences code for this CDR3. J is TRBJ1-1 and V is TRBV5-1; D is unclear. Germline lookup yields CDR1 SGHRS and CDR2 YFSETQ. There are 13 residues in the CDR3. CDR3 sequence (DNA): TGCGCCAGCAGCTTGGGAGTGAATACTGAAGCTTTCTTT. Its protein is CASSLGVNTEAFF.

A remark on this clone: Different DNA sequences within this sample yield the same CDR3. This chain joins TRBV18 and TRBJ1-5; the match to TRBD1 covers 11 bases. After removal of 3 bases from V and 0 bases from J, the junction contained 7 bases not matched to a gene. This CDR3 region has 18 residues. Looked up from germline, CDR1 is KGHSH and CDR2 is LQKENI. The CDR3, as DNA: TGTGCCAGCTCACCCGTGGGACAGGGGGGAATTAGCAATCAGCCCCAGCATTTT. Its protein is CASSPVGQGGISNQPQHF.

The chain is built from TRBV29-1 and TRBJ2-3; 9 bases align to TRBD1. The CDR3 is 13 residues long. The germline CDR1 and CDR2 sequences are SQVTM and ANQGSEA. J lost 3 bases, V lost 7 bases, and 5 bases had no gene match. As DNA, the CDR3 is TGCAGCGCTAGACAGGGGGGAACAGATACGCAGTATTTT. It translates to CSARQGGTDTQYF.

This clone was seen more than once but under ten times. V gene TRBV7-9 combines with J gene TRBJ2-3; 15 bases align to TRBD2. The CDR3 runs to 17 residues. With V trimmed by 5 bases and J by 0 bases, 3 bases remained unmatched. CDR1 is SEHNR and CDR2 is FQNEAQ in the germline V gene (reference sequence). CDR3 nucleotides: TGTGCCAGCAGCCCGGGGACTAGCGGGAGGAGCACAGATACGCAGTATTTT. Protein: CASSPGTSGRSTDTQYF.

This sequence joins TRBV27 and TRBJ2-1; 12 bases fit TRBD2. CDR3 length equals 15 residues. CDR1 and CDR2 from the germline V gene are MNHEY and SMNVEV (reference sequence). V dropped 2 bases and J dropped 10; count of bases not matched to a gene: 6. The CDR3 here is CASSLLASGRAEQFF. Here the CDR3 DNA reads TGTGCCAGCAGTTTACTCGCTAGCGGGAGGGCCGAGCAGTTCTTC.

As regards this clone: Compared with germline, one end of the junction differs, possibly owing to a read error. This chain links TRBV7-7 with TRBJ2-1; 9 bases map to TRBD1. Looked up from germline, CDR1 is SSHAT and CDR2 is FNYEAQ (reference sequence). The CDR3 loop spans 16 amino acids. The CDR3 DNA is TGTGCTAGCAGCCGAAATCCGGGACAGGGTTTTAATGAGCAGTTCTTC. Translation gives CASSRNPGQGFNEQFF.

The chain links TRBV4-1 to TRBJ2-1; 12 positions match TRBD2. Germline CDR1 is MGHRA and CDR2 is YSYEKL. V was pared by 2 bases and J by 5 bases, with 16 bases of the junction left unmatched. CDR3 length equals 20 residues. The CDR3 bases are TGCGCCAGCAGCCAACTCGGGCGATCACTAGCGGGGGGCCCCGACAATGAGCAGTTCTTC. Translating gives CASSQLGRSLAGGPDNEQFF.